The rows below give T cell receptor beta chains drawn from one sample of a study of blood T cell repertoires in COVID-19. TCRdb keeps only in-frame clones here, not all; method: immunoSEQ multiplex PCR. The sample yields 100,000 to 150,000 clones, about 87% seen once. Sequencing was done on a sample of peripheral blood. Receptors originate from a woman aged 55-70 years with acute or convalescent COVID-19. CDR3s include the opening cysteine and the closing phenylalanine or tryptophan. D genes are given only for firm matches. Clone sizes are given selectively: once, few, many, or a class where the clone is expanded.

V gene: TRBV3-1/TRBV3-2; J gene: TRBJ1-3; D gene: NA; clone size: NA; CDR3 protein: CASSLGLYSGNTIYF; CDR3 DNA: TGTGCCAGCAGCCTGGGACTCTACTCTGGAAACACCATATATTTT
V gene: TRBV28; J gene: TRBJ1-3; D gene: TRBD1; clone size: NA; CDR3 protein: CAIKRTGGSGNTIYF; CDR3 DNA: TGTGCCATCAAACGGACAGGGGGCTCTGGAAACACCATATATTTT
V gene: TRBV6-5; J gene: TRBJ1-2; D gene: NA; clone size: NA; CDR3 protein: CASRAGRGGGYTF; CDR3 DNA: TGTGCCAGCAGAGCCGGACGGGGGGGAGGCTACACCTTC
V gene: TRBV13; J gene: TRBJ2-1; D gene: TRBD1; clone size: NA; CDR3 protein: CASSLDPTGVNEQFF; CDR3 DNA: TGTGCCAGCAGCTTAGATCCGACAGGGGTGAATGAGCAGTTCTTC
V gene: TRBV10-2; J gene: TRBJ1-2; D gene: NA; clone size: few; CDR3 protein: CASSESGISGYTF; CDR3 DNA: TGCGCCAGCAGTGAGTCAGGAATTAGCGGCTACACCTTC
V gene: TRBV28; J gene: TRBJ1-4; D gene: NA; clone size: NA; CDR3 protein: CASSFGGRDEKLFF; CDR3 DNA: TGTGCCAGCAGTTTTGGGGGGAGAGATGAAAAACTGTTTTTT
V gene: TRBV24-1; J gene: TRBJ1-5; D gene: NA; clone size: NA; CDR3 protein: CATSDPGVHPNQPQHF; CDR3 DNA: TGTGCCACCAGTGACCCCGGGGTGCATCCCAATCAGCCCCAGCATTTT
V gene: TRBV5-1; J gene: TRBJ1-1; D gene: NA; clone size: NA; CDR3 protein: CASSLAGTTEAFF; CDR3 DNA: TGCGCCAGCAGCTTGGCCGGGACAACTGAAGCTTTCTTT
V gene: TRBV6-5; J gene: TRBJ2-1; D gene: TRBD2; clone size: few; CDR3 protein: CASSWTSGRLGNEQFF; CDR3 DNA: TGTGCCAGCAGTTGGACTAGCGGGAGACTCGGCAATGAGCAGTTCTTC
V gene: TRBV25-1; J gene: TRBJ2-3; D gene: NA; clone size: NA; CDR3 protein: CASTPIGRAADTQYF; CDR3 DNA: TGTGCCAGCACCCCAATCGGGCGAGCGGCAGATACGCAGTATTTT
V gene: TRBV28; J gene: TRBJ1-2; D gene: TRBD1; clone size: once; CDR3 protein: CASSLRTGEGYTF; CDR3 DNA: TGTGCCAGCAGTTTAAGGACAGGGGAAGGCTACACCTTC
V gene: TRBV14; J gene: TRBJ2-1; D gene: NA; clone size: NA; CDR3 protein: CASSENIGGNEQFF; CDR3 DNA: TGTGCCAGCAGCGAAAACATAGGGGGCAATGAGCAGTTCTTC
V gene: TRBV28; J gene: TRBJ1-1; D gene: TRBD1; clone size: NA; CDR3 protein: CASSLAPGQALNTEAFF; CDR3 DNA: TGTGCCAGCAGTCTTGCGCCGGGACAGGCGTTGAACACTGAAGCTTTCTTT
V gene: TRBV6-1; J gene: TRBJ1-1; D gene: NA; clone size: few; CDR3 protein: CASSEFRGSEAFF; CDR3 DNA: TGTGCCAGCAGTGAATTCAGGGGCAGTGAAGCTTTCTTT
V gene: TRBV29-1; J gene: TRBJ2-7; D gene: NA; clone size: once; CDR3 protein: CSVGRSYEQYF; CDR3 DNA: TGCAGCGTTGGCCGGTCCTACGAGCAGTACTTC
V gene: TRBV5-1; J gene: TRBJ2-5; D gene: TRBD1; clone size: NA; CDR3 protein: CASSLGGQVGETQYF; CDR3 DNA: TGCGCCAGCAGCTTGGGGGGACAGGTCGGGGAGACCCAGTACTTC
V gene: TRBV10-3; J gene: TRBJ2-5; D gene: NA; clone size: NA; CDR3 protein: CATQGSQETQYF; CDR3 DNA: TGTGCCACACAGGGAAGCCAAGAGACCCAGTACTTC
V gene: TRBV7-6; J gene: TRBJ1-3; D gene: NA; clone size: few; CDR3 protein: CASSPDRTSGNTIYF; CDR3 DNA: TGTGCCAGCAGCCCCGACAGGACCTCTGGAAACACCATATATTTT